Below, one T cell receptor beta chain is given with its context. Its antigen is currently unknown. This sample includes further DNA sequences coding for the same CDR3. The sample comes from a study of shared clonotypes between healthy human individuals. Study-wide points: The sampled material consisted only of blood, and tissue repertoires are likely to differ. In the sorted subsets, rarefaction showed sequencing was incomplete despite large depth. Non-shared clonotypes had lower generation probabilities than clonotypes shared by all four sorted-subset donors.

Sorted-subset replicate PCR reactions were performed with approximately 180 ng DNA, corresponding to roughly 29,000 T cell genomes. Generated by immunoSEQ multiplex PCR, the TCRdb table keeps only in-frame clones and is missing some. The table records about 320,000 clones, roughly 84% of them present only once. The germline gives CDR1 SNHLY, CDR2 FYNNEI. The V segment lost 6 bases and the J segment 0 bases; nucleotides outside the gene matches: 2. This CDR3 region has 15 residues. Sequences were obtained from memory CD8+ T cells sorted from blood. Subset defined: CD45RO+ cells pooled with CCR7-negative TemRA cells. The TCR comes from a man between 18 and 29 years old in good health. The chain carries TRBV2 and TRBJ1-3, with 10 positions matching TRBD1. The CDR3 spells CASRGTGDSGNTIYF. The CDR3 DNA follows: TGTGCCAGCAGGGGGACAGGGGACTCTGGAAACACCATATATTTT.